The 20 T cell receptor beta chains presented below share a single source sample, sequenced in a study of shared clonotypes between healthy human individuals. Only in-frame clones appear in the TCRdb table, and some are missing; sequencing was by immunoSEQ multiplex PCR. The table records 1.4 million or so clones, just under 99% of them present only once. Sequenced material: naive CD4+ T cells sorted from blood. The subset is: CD45RA+ positively selected. The receptors were sampled from a man aged 30 to 39 in good health.

This clone occurred once. V is TRBV5-1 and J is TRBJ2-1, with 9 bases fitting TRBD2. Germline V lookup: CDR1 SGHRS, CDR2 YFSETQ. J lost 0 bases, V lost 6 bases, and 4 bases had no gene match. The CDR3 has 15 amino acids. DNA for the CDR3: TGCGCCAGCAAGAGACTAGCGGACTCCTACAATGAGCAGTTCTTC. The encoded protein is CASKRLADSYNEQFF. Looking up the rest from reference TRBV5-1 and TRBJ2-1 gives the full variable domain: KAGVTQTPRYLIKTRGQQVTLSCSPISGHRSVSWYQQTPGQGLQFLFEYFSETQRNKGNFPGRFSGRQFSNSRSEMNVSTLELGDSALYLCASKRLADSYNEQFFGPGTRLTVL.

As regards this clone: In the same sample, other DNA sequences code for this CDR3. The chain employs TRBV2 and TRBJ2-7; D is unresolved. The CDR3 covers 11 residues. Germline V lookup: CDR1 SNHLY, CDR2 FYNNEI. The germline V and J ends were trimmed by 8 bases and 4 bases, with 9 bases remaining between them. The CDR3 DNA follows: TGTGCCAGCGGTTCGCTATACGAGCAGTACTTC. Translating gives CASGSLYEQYF.

The V and J genes are TRBV25-1 and TRBJ1-2; TRBD1 agrees at 8 bases. There are 13 residues in the CDR3. V was pared by 5 bases and J by 8 bases, with 7 bases of the junction left unmatched. Germline V gene lookup returns CDR1 MGHDK and CDR2 SYGVNS. The CDR3 DNA follows: TGTGCCAGCAGTTATAACAGGGGGTACGGCTACACCTTC. Protein sequence: CASSYNRGYGYTF.

This clone was found once. The genes are TRBV4-3 and TRBJ2-2, with TRBD2 identical over 9 bases. J lost 4 bases, V lost 1 base, and 10 bases had no gene match. This CDR3 is built from 18 residues. CDR1 is LGHNA, CDR2 YSLEER, per germline. CDR3 in amino acids: CASSQVYGSGRLTGELFF. For the CDR3, the DNA is TGCGCCAGCAGCCAAGTATACGGGAGCGGGAGGCTCACCGGGGAGCTGTTTTTT.

The V and J genes are TRBV19 and TRBJ2-2, with D unclear. V shed 10 bases and J shed 5 bases, with 17 bases lying between them. The CDR3 extends over 14 amino acids. The germline gives CDR1 LNHDA, CDR2 SQIVND (reference sequence). The CDR3 protein is CATPDPMGTGELFF. In DNA, the CDR3 is TGTGCCACCCCAGACCCCATGGGGACCGGGGAGCTGTTTTTT.

The chain couples TRBV7-3 to TRBJ2-2; tentatively, D is TRBD2 (6 bases). Germline-derived CDR1 and CDR2 are SGHTA and FQGTGA. The CDR3 is 14 residues long. Deletions cut 5 bases from V and 3 bases from J, with 10 bases between. Here the CDR3 DNA reads TGTGCCAGCAGCCCGGGACTTCACACCGGGGAGCTGTTTTTT. This gives the protein CASSPGLHTGELFF. The entire variable domain, with the rest obtained from reference TRBV7-3 and TRBJ2-2, is as follows: GAGVSQTPSNKVTEKGKYVELRCDPISGHTALYWYRQSLGQGPEFLIYFQGTGAADDSGLPNDRFFAVRPEGSVSTLKIQRTERGDSAVYLCASSPGLHTGELFFGEGSRLTVL.

The chain carries TRBV5-5 and TRBJ1-1, with D possibly matching TRBD1 (5 bases). From germline, CDR1 is SGHKS and CDR2 YYEKEE (reference sequence). The V end was cut by 0 bases, the J end by 3 bases, with 12 bases between. The CDR3 has 15 amino acids. The CDR3: CASSLVDVRDTEAFF. The DNA of the CDR3 is TGTGCCAGCAGCTTGGTAGACGTCAGGGACACTGAAGCTTTCTTT.

The genes are TRBV10-1 and TRBJ2-7; D ambiguous. V lost 3 bases, J lost 5 bases, and 14 bases lay in between. The CDR3 consists of 14 residues. Germline V lookup: CDR1 WNHNN, CDR2 SYGVQD (reference sequence). The CDR3 nucleotides read TGCGCCAGCAGTGATGTACGGCTGCAGGACGAGCAGTACTTC. Its protein is CASSDVRLQDEQYF.

The chain combines TRBV25-1 with TRBJ1-2; no clear D. CDR1 and CDR2 (germline): MGHDK, SYGVNS. V lost 4 bases, J lost 1 base, and 7 bases lay in between. This CDR3 has 13 residues. The CDR3 loop reads CASSVGVNYGYTF. The CDR3 coding sequence is TGTGCCAGCAGTGTAGGCGTTAACTATGGCTACACCTTC.

This chain links TRBV29-1 with TRBJ2-5; TRBD1 matches at 8 bases. There are 14 residues in the CDR3. With 4 bases clipped from V and 2 bases from J, the junction kept 6 bases outside the gene matches. Germline V gene sequence: CDR1 SQVTM, CDR2 ANQGSEA. Here the CDR3 reads CSVGTGLEQETQYF. CDR3 in DNA: TGCAGCGTTGGGACAGGGCTGGAGCAAGAGACCCAGTACTTC.

The rearrangement uses TRBV9 and TRBJ2-1; D is possibly TRBD2 (5 bases). Germline V gene lookup returns CDR1 SGDLS and CDR2 YYNGEE. V lost 1 base to trimming and J lost 0 bases, with 14 bases between them. The CDR3 length is 17 residues. The CDR3 region has the DNA TGTGCCAGCAGCGTATGGGGAGCGGCCGGCTCCTACAATGAGCAGTTCTTC. This codes for CASSVWGAAGSYNEQFF.

The chain has TRBV2 and TRBJ1-1, with D maybe TRBD1 (5 bases). The germline V gene encodes CDR1 SNHLY and CDR2 FYNNEI. The CDR3 extends over 12 amino acids. This CDR3 reads CASGLVNTEAFF. In DNA, the CDR3 is TGTGCTTCGGGGCTAGTGAACACTGAAGCTTTCTTT.

The chain couples TRBV6-6 to TRBJ2-5; TRBD2 matches at 10 bases. This CDR3 contains 13 residues. Germline V gives CDR1 MNHNY, CDR2 SVGAGI (reference sequence). The junction had 1 base not matched to a gene; V was cut back by 4 bases and J by 5 bases. The CDR3 sequence: CASSSAGGETQYF. CDR3 coding DNA: TGTGCCAGCAGTTCAGCGGGAGGGGAGACCCAGTACTTC.

The chain links TRBV5-4 to TRBJ2-7, with 7 nucleotides matching TRBD2. The junction had 7 bases not matched to a gene; V was cut back by 4 bases and J by 0 bases. This CDR3 region has 15 residues. Germline assignment: CDR1 SGHNT and CDR2 YYREEE (reference sequence). CDR3 protein: CASSAVGGSSYEQYF. CDR3 in DNA: TGTGCCAGCAGCGCAGTGGGGGGGTCCTCCTACGAGCAGTACTTC.

This clone came up once. The chain uses TRBV5-1 and TRBJ2-3, with D unresolved. V lost 4 bases and J lost 3, with 18 bases in between. The germline CDR1 and CDR2 sequences are SGHRS and YFSETQ. The CDR3 extends over 16 amino acids. This CDR3 is CASSPHQSLGTDTQYF. CDR3 coding DNA: TGCGCCAGCAGCCCACACCAGAGTTTAGGGACAGATACGCAGTATTTT.

This sequence joins TRBV5-1 and TRBJ2-2, with 8 bases lining up with TRBD1. The CDR3 sequence is 17 residues long. V dropped 0 bases and J dropped 6; count of bases not matched to a gene: 10. In germline, CDR1 is SGHRS, CDR2 YFSETQ. CDR3 in amino acids: CASSLVRQGAMAGELFF. CDR3 in DNA: TGCGCCAGCAGCTTGGTTCGGCAGGGGGCGATGGCCGGGGAGCTGTTTTTT.

V usage is TRBV11-2 and J usage is TRBJ2-3; D possibly uses TRBD1 or TRBD2 (5 bases each). The CDR3 runs 19 residues. Trimming stripped 1 base from V and 4 bases from J, with 24 bases between. CDR1 is SGHAT, CDR2 FQNNGV, per germline. Here the CDR3 DNA reads TGTGCCAGCAGCTTAGTGCTTCAGTCTCGGGGCGTTTGGGCAGATACGCAGTATTTT. Residues: CASSLVLQSRGVWADTQYF.

The chain recombines TRBV18 with TRBJ1-2; D perhaps matches TRBD1 (5 bases). V was trimmed by 3 bases and J by 4 bases, leaving 9 bases between them. The CDR3 has 13 residues. Looked up from germline, CDR1 is KGHSH and CDR2 is LQKENI. For the CDR3, the DNA is TGTGCCAGCTCACCGACAGATGCCTATGGCTACACCTTC. This sequence encodes CASSPTDAYGYTF. Combining the CDR3 with reference TRBV18 and TRBJ1-2 gives the whole variable domain NAGVMQNPRHLVRRRGQEARLRCSPMKGHSHVYWYRQLPEEGLKFMVYLQKENIIDESGMPKERFSAEFPKEGPSILRIQQVVRGDSAAYFCASSPTDAYGYTFGSGTRLTVV.

The chain carries TRBV6-1 and TRBJ1-4, with D uncertain. The CDR3 is 13 residues long. V was pared by 4 bases and J by 5 bases, with 8 bases between. In germline, CDR1 is MNHNS, CDR2 SASEGT. CDR3 residues: CASSVVKNEKLFF. CDR3 nucleotides: TGTGCCAGCAGTGTTGTCAAAAATGAAAAACTGTTTTTT.

The chain is built from TRBV28 and TRBJ1-4; D is unresolved. CDR1 is MDHEN, CDR2 SYDVKM, per germline. V was cut by 5 bases and J by 0 bases, with 7 bases left in between. The CDR3 contains 14 residues. The CDR3 loop reads CASSDQATNEKLFF. In DNA form, the CDR3 reads TGTGCCAGCAGTGACCAGGCAACTAATGAAAAACTGTTTTTT.